The present T cell receptor (beta chain) was sequenced within a study of T cells in tumors after PD-1 blockade (dated by TCRdb to between 2018 and 2021). Notes on the research overall: Patients with prior checkpoint blockade, systemic immunosuppressant use, or recent radiotherapy or other anti-cancer therapy within 4 weeks were excluded. Using site-matched tumors from BCC or SCC patients sampled before and after anti-PD-1 therapy, the study carried out paired single-cell RNA and TCR sequencing. A subset of patients also received ongoing daily vismodegib 150 mg during anti-PD-1 treatment. On average, peripheral blood samples had 110,000 or so TCR templates (range about 23,000-260,000) and 35,000 to 40,000 unique clonotypes. To compare clonotypes in blood versus tumor, bulk TCR sequencing was run on 10 peripheral blood samples drawn from four or five patients. Patients were treated with either pembrolizumab 200 mg every 3 weeks or cemiplimab 350 mg every 2 weeks. RECIST version 1.1 was used to evaluate clinical response. The full study reports these points: Around 39% of TCR clonotypes from the tumor were detected in blood, and certain novel exhausted tumor clones were present in blood collected before treatment, which suggests recruitment from the periphery. The source of novel T cell clones was not identified, and lymphoid organs or rare unexpanded clones within the tumor or the tumor periphery could be included among the possible sources.

The immunoSEQ platform was used for deep TCRbeta sequencing. In the source study's methods: Only productive rearrangements were exported from the immunoSEQ Analyzer for further analysis. T cell phenotypes were assigned to bulk TCRbeta clonotypes by matching the clonotypes to single-cell RNA+TCR-seq clones that had the same TCRbeta sequence. Clone enrichment in tumor was calculated as tumor frequency divided by PBMC frequency from bulk TCR sequencing. TCRs were grouped by GLIPH into specificity groups, defined as clusters of distinct TCRs likely recognizing common antigens via shared CDR3 motifs. As stored in TCRdb, this immuneACCESS dataset retains in-frame rearrangements with V and J assigned. A fraction of the clones does not appear; measured against another copy, unresolved V genes explain less than half of the discrepancy, and the remainder lacks a known reason. Clonal size and the V and J genes are those of that table, whereas D and trimming came from the DNA. The sample profile shows roughly 60,000 clones; about four fifths of them were found once. Clones ranked in the top ten supply 13% of the sample.

This clone has only one observation. The target of this receptor is not known. Base qualities are not at hand, and no much larger clone is one base apart. Based on the germline V gene (reference sequence), the CDR1 and CDR2 sequences are GTSNPN and SVGIG. V is reduced by 0 bases and J by 9 bases, leaving a spacing of 12 bases between them. The CDR3 has 13 amino acids, counting the end cysteine and phenylalanine. Left in the record is the CDR3 DNA by itself, 39 bases read in frame from the first base. Explained via the paper, the time point label denotes: before anti-PD-1 therapy. For bulk TCRbeta sequencing, genomic DNA was extracted from tumor biopsies or peripheral blood, and input amounts ranged from 616 ng to 6,004 ng. Histologically proven advanced or metastatic basal or squamous cell carcinoma was present in all patients, all of whom were poor candidates for surgical resection. The basal cell carcinoma cohort was made up of around eleven patients, and bulk tumor TCR sequencing was performed for about 8 of these patients.

The sequence joins TRBV30 to TRBJ2-1, with a weak D call of TRBD2 (6 bases match). The sequenced sample was PBMCs, obtained before anti-PD-1 treatment. The receptor was isolated from a human donor with basal cell carcinoma. The CDR3 region has the sequence CAWSVGGIGEQFF. The nucleotide sequence is given as TGTGCCTGGAGTGTGGGGGGTATAGGTGAGCAGTTCTTC.